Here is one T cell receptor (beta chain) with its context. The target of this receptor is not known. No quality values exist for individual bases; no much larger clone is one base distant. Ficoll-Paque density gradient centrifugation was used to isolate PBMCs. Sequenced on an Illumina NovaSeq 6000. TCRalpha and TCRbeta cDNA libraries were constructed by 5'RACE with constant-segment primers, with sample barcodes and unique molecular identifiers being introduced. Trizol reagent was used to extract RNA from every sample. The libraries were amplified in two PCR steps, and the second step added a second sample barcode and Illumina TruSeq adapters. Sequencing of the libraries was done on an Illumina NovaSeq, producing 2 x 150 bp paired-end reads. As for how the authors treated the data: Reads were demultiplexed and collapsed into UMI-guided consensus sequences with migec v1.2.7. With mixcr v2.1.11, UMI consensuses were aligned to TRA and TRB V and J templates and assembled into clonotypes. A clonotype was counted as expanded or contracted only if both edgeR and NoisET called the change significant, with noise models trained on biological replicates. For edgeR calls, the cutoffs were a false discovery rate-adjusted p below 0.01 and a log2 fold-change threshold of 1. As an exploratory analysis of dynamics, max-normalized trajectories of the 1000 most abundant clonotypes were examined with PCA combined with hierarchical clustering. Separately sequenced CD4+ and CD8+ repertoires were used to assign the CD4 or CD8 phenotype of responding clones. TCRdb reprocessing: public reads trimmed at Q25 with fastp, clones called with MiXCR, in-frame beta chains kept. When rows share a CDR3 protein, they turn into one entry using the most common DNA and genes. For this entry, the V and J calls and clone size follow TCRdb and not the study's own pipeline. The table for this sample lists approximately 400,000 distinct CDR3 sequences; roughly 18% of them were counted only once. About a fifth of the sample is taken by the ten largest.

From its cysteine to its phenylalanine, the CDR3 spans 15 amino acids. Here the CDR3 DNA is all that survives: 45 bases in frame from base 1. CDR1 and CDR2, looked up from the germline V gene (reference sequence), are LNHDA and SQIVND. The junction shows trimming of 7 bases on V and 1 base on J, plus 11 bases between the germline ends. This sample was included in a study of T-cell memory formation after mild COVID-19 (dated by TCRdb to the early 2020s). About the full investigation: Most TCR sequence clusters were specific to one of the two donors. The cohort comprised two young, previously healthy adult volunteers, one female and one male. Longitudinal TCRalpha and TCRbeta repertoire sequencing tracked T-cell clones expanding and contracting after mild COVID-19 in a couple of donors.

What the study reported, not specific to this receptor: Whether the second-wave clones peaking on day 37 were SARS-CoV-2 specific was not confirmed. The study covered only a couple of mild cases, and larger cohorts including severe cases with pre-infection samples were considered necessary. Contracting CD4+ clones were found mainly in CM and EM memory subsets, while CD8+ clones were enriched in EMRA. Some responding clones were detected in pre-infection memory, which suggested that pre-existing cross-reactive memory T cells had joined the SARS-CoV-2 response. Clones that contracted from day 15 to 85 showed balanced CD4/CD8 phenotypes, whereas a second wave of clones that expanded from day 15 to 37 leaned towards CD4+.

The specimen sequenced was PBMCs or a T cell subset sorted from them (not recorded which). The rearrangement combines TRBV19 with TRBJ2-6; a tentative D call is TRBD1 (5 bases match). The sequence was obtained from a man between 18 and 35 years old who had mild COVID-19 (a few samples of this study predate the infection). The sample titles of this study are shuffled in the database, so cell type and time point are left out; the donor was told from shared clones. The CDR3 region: CASIGKGSGANVLTF. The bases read TGTGCCAGTATCGGTAAGGGGTCTGGGGCCAACGTCCTGACTTTC.